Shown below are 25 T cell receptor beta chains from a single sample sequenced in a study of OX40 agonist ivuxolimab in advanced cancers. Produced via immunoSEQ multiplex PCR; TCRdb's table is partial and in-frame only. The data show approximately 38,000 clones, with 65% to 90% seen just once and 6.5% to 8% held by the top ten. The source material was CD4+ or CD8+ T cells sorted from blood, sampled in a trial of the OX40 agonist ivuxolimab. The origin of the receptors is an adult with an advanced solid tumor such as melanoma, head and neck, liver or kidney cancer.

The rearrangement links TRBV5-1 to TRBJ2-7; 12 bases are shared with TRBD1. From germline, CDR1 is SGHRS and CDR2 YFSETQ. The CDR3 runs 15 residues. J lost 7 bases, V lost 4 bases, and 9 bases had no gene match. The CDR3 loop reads CASSPGTGGAGEQYF. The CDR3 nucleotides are TGCGCCAGCAGCCCCGGGACAGGGGGCGCGGGGGAGCAGTACTTC.

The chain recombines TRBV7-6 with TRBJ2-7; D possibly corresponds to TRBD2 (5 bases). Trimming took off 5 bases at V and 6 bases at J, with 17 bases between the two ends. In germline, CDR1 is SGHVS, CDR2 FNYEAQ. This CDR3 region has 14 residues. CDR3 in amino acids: CASSRGVGDAEQYF. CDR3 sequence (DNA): TGTGCCAGCAGCCGAGGCGTGGGAGATGCCGAGCAGTACTTC.

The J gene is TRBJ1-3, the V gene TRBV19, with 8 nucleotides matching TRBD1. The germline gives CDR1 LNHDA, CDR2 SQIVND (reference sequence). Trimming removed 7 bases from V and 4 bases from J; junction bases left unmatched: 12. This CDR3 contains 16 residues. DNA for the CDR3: TGTGCCAGTACCCCCGTTCAGGGGGCGCGGGGAAACACCATATATTTT. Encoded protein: CASTPVQGARGNTIYF.

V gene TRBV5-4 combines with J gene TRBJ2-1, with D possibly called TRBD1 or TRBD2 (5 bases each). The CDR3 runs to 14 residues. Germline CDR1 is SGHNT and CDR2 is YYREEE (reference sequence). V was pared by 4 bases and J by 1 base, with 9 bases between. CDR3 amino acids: CASSPGRSYNEQFF. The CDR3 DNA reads TGTGCCAGCAGCCCGGGACGGTCCTACAATGAGCAGTTCTTC. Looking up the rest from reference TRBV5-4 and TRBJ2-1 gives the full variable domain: ETGVTQSPTHLIKTRGQQVTLRCSSQSGHNTVSWYQQALGQGPQFIFQYYREEENGRGNFPPRFSGLQFPNYSSELNVNALELDDSALYLCASSPGRSYNEQFFGPGTRLTVL.

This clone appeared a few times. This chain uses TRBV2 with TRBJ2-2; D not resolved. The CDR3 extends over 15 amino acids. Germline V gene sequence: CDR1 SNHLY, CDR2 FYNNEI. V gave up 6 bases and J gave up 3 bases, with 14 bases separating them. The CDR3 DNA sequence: TGTGCCAGCAGCCCCACTACCGTGGACACCGGGGAGCTGTTTTTT. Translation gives CASSPTTVDTGELFF.

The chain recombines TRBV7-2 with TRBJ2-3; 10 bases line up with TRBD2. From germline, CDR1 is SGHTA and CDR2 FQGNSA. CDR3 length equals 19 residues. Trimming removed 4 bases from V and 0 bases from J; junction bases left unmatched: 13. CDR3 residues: CASSSAGRTSGTSTDTQYF. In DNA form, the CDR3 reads TGTGCCAGCAGCTCCGCGGGAAGGACTAGCGGAACTAGCACAGATACGCAGTATTTT.

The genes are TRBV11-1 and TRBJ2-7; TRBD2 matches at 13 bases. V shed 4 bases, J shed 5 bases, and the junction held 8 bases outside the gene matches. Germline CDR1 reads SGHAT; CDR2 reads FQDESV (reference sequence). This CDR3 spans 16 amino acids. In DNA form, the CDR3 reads TGTGCCAGCAGCTCCGTGACTAGCGGGAGGTTGAACGAGCAGTACTTC. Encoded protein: CASSSVTSGRLNEQYF.

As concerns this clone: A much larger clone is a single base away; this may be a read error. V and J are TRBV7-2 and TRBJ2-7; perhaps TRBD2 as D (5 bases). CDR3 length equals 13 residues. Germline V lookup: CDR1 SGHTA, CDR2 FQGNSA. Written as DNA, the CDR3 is TGTGCCAGCAGCTTAGCCGGGGTCTACGGGCAGTACTTC. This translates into CASSLAGVYGQYF.

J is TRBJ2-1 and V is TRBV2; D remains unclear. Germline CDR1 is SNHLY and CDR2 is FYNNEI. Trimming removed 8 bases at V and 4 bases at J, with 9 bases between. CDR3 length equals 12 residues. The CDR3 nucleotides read TGTGCCAGCGTATTGGGTTACAATGAGCAGTTCTTC. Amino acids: CASVLGYNEQFF.

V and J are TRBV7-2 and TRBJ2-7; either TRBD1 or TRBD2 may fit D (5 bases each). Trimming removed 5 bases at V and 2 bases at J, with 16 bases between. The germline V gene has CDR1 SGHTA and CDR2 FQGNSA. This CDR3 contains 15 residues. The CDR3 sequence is CASSPTGARAYEQYF. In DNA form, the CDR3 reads TGTGCCAGCAGCCCGACCGGGGCCAGGGCCTACGAGCAGTACTTC.

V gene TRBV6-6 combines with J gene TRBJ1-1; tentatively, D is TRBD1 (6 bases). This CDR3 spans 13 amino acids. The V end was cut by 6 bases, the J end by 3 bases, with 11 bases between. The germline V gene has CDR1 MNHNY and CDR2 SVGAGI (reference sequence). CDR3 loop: CASRNGQHTEAFF. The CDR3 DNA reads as TGTGCCAGCAGAAATGGACAGCACACTGAAGCTTTCTTT.

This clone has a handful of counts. CDR3 residues: CASRTNNKTSGPTYNEQFF. CDR3 bases: TGTGCCAGCCGTACTAACAATAAAACTAGCGGGCCAACCTACAATGAGCAGTTCTTC. The chain employs TRBV5-5 and TRBJ2-1, with 9 bases that match TRBD2. Germline CDR1 reads SGHKS; CDR2 reads YYEKEE (reference sequence). The length of the CDR3 is 19 residues. Germline trimming cut 7 bases from V and 2 bases from J; bases unmatched to any gene: 19. The complete variable domain, with remaining parts taken from reference TRBV5-5 and TRBJ2-1, reads DAGVTQSPTHLIKTRGQQVTLRCSPISGHKSVSWYQQVLGQGPQFIFQYYEKEERGRGNFPDRFSARQFPNYSSELNVNALLLGDSALYLCASRTNNKTSGPTYNEQFFGPGTRLTVL.

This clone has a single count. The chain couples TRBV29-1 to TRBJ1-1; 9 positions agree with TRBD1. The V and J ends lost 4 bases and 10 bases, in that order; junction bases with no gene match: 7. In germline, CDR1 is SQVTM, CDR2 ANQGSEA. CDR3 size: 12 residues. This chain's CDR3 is CSVGRTGVGAFF. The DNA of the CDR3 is TGCAGCGTTGGACGGACAGGGGTCGGAGCTTTCTTT. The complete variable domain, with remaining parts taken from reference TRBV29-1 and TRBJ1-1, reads SAVISQKPSRDICQRGTSLTIQCQVDSQVTMMFWYRQQPGQSLTLIATANQGSEATYESGFVIDKFPISRPNLTFSTLTVSNMSPEDSSIYLCSVGRTGVGAFFGQGTRLTVV.

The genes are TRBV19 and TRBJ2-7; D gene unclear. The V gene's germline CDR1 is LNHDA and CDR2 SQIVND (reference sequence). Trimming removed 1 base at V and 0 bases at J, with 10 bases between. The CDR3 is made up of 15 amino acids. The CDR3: CASSIGAIGSYEQYF. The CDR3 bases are TGTGCCAGTAGTATAGGGGCTATAGGCTCCTACGAGCAGTACTTC. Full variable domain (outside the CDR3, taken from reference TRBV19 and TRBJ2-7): DGGITQSPKYLFRKEGQNVTLSCEQNLNHDAMYWYRQDPGQGLRLIYYSQIVNDFQKGDIAEGYSVSREKKESFPLTVTSAQKNPTAFYLCASSIGAIGSYEQYFGPGTRLTVT.

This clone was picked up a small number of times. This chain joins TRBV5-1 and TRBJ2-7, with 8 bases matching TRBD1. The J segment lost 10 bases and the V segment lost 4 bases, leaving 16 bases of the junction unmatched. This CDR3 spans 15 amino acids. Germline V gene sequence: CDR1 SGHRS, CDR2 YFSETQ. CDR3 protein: CASSTGTGRVGGQYF. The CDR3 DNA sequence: TGCGCCAGCAGCACGGGGACAGGCCGCGTCGGCGGACAGTACTTC.

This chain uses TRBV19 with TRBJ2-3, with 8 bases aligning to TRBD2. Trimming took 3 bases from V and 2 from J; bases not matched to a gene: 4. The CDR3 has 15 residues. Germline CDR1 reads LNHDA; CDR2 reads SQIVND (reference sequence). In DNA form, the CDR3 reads TGTGCCAGTAGTATTAATAGCGGGATCACAGATACGCAGTATTTT. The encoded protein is CASSINSGITDTQYF.

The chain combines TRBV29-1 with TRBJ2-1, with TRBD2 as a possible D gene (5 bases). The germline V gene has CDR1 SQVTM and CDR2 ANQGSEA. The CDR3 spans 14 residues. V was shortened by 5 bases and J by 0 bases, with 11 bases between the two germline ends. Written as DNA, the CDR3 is TGCAGCGTTTACTCCACTAGCTCCTACAATGAGCAGTTCTTC. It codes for CSVYSTSSYNEQFF.

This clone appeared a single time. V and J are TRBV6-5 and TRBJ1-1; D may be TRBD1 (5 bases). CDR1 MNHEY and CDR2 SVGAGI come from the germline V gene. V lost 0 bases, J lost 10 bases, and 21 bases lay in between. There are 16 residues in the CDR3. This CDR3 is CASSYSMRGRDSVAFF. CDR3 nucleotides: TGTGCCAGCAGTTACTCGATGCGAGGCAGGGATTCTGTAGCTTTCTTT.

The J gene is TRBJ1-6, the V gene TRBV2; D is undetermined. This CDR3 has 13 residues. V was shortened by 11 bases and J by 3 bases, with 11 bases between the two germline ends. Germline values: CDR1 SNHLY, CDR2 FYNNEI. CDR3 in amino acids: CAAVIYYNSPLHF. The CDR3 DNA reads TGTGCCGCCGTCATTTACTATAATTCACCCCTCCACTTT.

CDR3: CASSLQGGNTGELFF. The CDR3 region has the DNA TGCGCCAGCAGCTTGCAGGGGGGAAACACCGGGGAGCTGTTTTTT. This rearrangement joins TRBV5-1 to TRBJ2-2; D is perhaps TRBD1 (7 bases). The CDR3 contains 15 residues. The V end lost 1 base, the J end lost 2 bases, and 9 bases lay between the germline ends. The V gene's germline CDR1 is SGHRS and CDR2 YFSETQ.

The CDR3 sequence is CASSLGAVYNEQFF. The CDR3 coding sequence is TGTGCCAGCAGCTTAGGAGCCGTTTACAATGAGCAGTTCTTC. V gene TRBV7-2 combines with J gene TRBJ2-1; no firm D call. In germline, CDR1 is SGHTA, CDR2 FQGNSA. The CDR3 is made up of 14 amino acids. Trimming took off 1 base at V and 4 bases at J, with 8 bases between the two ends.

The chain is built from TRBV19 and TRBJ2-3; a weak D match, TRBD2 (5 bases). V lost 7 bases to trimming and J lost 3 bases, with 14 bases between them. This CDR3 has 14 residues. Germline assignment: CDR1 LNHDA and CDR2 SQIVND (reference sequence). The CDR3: CASTVPEGTDTQYF. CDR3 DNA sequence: TGTGCCAGTACGGTTCCTGAGGGAACAGATACGCAGTATTTT.

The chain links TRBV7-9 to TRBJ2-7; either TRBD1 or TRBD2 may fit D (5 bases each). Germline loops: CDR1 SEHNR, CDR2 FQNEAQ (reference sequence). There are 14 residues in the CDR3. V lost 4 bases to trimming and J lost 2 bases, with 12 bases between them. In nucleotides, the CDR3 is TGTGCCAGCAGCTACGGGTTGGGGGCCTACGAGCAGTACTTC. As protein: CASSYGLGAYEQYF.

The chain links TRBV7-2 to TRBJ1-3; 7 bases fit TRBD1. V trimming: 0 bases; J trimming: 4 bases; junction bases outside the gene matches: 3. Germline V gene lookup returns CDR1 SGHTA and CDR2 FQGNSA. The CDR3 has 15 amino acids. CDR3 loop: CASSLARGQGNTIYF. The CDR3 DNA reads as TGTGCCAGCAGCTTAGCAAGGGGGCAGGGAAACACCATATATTTT. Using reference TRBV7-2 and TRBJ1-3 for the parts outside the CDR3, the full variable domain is GAGVSQSPSNKVTEKGKDVELRCDPISGHTALYWYRQSLGQGLEFLIYFQGNSAPDKSGLPSDRFSAERTGGSVSTLTIQRTQQEDSAVYLCASSLARGQGNTIYFGEGSWLTVV.

CDR3 loop: CASSEGFYEQYF. The CDR3 DNA sequence: TGTGCCAGCAGTGAGGGTTTCTACGAGCAGTACTTC. The chain carries TRBV2 and TRBJ2-7; D not resolved. V lost 3 bases, J lost 3 bases, and 6 bases lay in between. The CDR3 totals 12 residues. CDR1 and CDR2 from the germline V gene are SNHLY and FYNNEI.